The rows below give T cell receptor beta chains drawn from one sample of a study of T-cell reconstitution after alpha-beta-depleted transplantation in children. TCRdb redid the calling of the PCR reads with MiXCR, one entry per CDR3 protein. Here the sample spans 250,000 to 400,000 distinct CDR3 sequences, approximately 23% being singletons. The specimen was PBMCs, mostly from graft donor cells, collected 180 days after TCRalphabeta/CD19-depleted stem cell transplant. Receptors were obtained from a male patient between 10 and 17 years old who had a stem cell transplant for acute lymphoblastic leukemia, so the T cells may come from the graft donor. CDR3s include the opening cysteine and the closing phenylalanine or tryptophan. Fields, in order: V gene, D gene, clone size, J gene, CDR3 DNA, CDR3 protein. A D gene is named only where the DNA matches it firmly. The listing skips clone size in some rows; elsewhere it reads once, few, many or a size class.

>TRBV4-1|.|.|TRBJ1-5
TGCGCCAGCAGCCAAGATGGGCGACAGTATAGCAATCAGCCCCAGCATTTT
CASSQDGRQYSNQPQHF
>TRBV5-5|.|few|TRBJ2-4
TGTGCCACCGCCCCAGTCCAGGACAGAAGAAACATTCAGTACTTC
CATAPVQDRRNIQYF
>TRBV7-9|.|.|TRBJ1-2
TGTGCCAGCAGCCTCGCCAGTACTTATGGCTACACCTTC
CASSLASTYGYTF
>TRBV11-2|TRBD2|.|TRBJ2-3
TGTGCCAGCAGCTTAGGGGGACTAGCGGAGATGTACCCTAGCACAGATACGCAGTATTTT
CASSLGGLAEMYPSTDTQYF
>TRBV7-3|.|.|TRBJ2-3
TGTGCCAGCAGCTTAACGTTCCGGGGAACAGATACGCAGTATTTT
CASSLTFRGTDTQYF
>TRBV2|TRBD1|.|TRBJ1-2
TGTGCCAGCCCGGCCCAGGGGGCATATGGCTACACCTTC
CASPAQGAYGYTF
>TRBV4-1|.|few|TRBJ2-7
TGCGCCAGCAGCCAAGCCTACAGCTCCTACGAGCAGTACTTC
CASSQAYSSYEQYF
>TRBV20-1|TRBD2|many|TRBJ2-3
TGCAGGTTAGCGGGAGGGCCCGCAGATACGCAGTATTTT
CRLAGGPADTQYF
>TRBV24-1|.|few|TRBJ2-6
TGTGCCACCAGTGATGGGGCCAACGTCCTGACTTTC
CATSDGANVLTF
>TRBV9|TRBD2|few|TRBJ2-7
TGTGCCAGCAGCGTAGCGGGAGGCGACGAGCAGTACTTC
CASSVAGGDEQYF
>TRBV5-5|TRBD1|.|TRBJ2-1
TGTGCCAGCAGCAGGAGGGACAGGGTCTCCTACAATGAGCAGTTCTTC
CASSRRDRVSYNEQFF
>TRBV14|TRBD1|few|TRBJ2-4
TGTGCCAGCAGCCAAGGACAGGGTTTGATATCCAAAAACATTCAGTACTTC
CASSQGQGLISKNIQYF
>TRBV6-5|TRBD2|.|TRBJ2-1
TGTGCCAGCAGTACAATAGCGGGAGGTCCGTTCTTC
CASSTIAGGPFF
>TRBV7-9|.|.|TRBJ2-3
TGTGCCAGCAGCTTAGCCTTAGGCCTAAGCACAGATACGCAGTATTTT
CASSLALGLSTDTQYF
>TRBV15|.|.|TRBJ2-5
TGTGCCACCAGCACTCCTGCGGACGAGACCCAGTACTTC
CATSTPADETQYF
>TRBV18|.|.|TRBJ2-4
TGTGCCAGCTCACCTGGGACAGCCAAAAACATTCAGTACTTC
CASSPGTAKNIQYF
>TRBV18|.|.|TRBJ1-6
TGTGCCAGCTCACCTCGCCGTGACAGGAACAATTCACCCCTCCACTTT
CASSPRRDRNNSPLHF
>TRBV12-3/TRBV12-4|.|few|TRBJ2-7
TGTGCCAGCAGTTTAAGGGGCCAGGGCGGCTACGAGCAGTACTTC
CASSLRGQGGYEQYF
>TRBV9|.|few|TRBJ2-3
TGTGCCAGCAGCGAGGAGGGGGTAACCACAGATACGCAGTATTTT
CASSEEGVTTDTQYF
>TRBV5-1|TRBD2|.|TRBJ2-2
TGCGCCAGCAGCGCCACTAGCGGGATCAACACCGGGGAGCTGTTTTTT
CASSATSGINTGELFF
>TRBV6-2/TRBV6-3|TRBD2|.|TRBJ2-2
TGTGCCAGCAGTGATCTAGGGACTAGCACCTCGACCGGGGAGCTGTTTTTT
CASSDLGTSTSTGELFF
>TRBV3-1|.|.|TRBJ1-1
TGTGCCAGCAGCCTTCTTAGGGGAAGTTCTGAAGCTTTCTTT
CASSLLRGSSEAFF
>TRBV27|.|many|TRBJ2-6
TGTGCCAGCAGTCTTCTCGACTGGACGTCTGGGGCCAACGTCCTGACTTTC
CASSLLDWTSGANVLTF
>TRBV20-1|TRBD1|.|TRBJ2-6
TGCAGTGCTAGACCAACAGGGGTCCTCTCTGGGGCCAACGTCCTGACTTTC
CSARPTGVLSGANVLTF
>TRBV15|TRBD2|few|TRBJ2-1
TGTGCCACCAGCAGAGTACGACTAGCAGGGAATGAGCAGTTCTTC
CATSRVRLAGNEQFF
>TRBV4-1|TRBD2|.|TRBJ2-1
TGCGCCAGCAGCCAAGAGGCAAAGCGGGAGGGCCTGTTGTTTAGGAAGAATGAGCAGTTCTTC
CASSQEAKREGLLFRKNEQFF
>TRBV4-1|.|few|TRBJ1-1
TGCGCCAGCGGAAGGGGAGACACTGAAGCTTTCTTT
CASGRGDTEAFF
>TRBV15|.|few|TRBJ2-5
TGTGCCACCAGCAGAGGGTCGGAGACCCAGTACTTC
CATSRGSETQYF
>TRBV10-3|.|.|TRBJ1-5
TGTGCCATCAGGCCCGGGGGCCGGAGTAATCAGCCCCAGCATTTT
CAIRPGGRSNQPQHF
>TRBV3-1|.|few|TRBJ2-7
TGTGCCAGCAGCCAACGATACTACGAGCAGTACTTC
CASSQRYYEQYF
>TRBV5-5|.|.|TRBJ2-7
TGTGCCAGCAGCCGGTCCCGTGAGAGCTCCTACGAGCAGTACTTC
CASSRSRESSYEQYF
>TRBV12-3/TRBV12-4|.|.|TRBJ2-1
TGTGCCAGCACACTAACGGGGGCCTACAATGAGCAGTTCTTC
CASTLTGAYNEQFF